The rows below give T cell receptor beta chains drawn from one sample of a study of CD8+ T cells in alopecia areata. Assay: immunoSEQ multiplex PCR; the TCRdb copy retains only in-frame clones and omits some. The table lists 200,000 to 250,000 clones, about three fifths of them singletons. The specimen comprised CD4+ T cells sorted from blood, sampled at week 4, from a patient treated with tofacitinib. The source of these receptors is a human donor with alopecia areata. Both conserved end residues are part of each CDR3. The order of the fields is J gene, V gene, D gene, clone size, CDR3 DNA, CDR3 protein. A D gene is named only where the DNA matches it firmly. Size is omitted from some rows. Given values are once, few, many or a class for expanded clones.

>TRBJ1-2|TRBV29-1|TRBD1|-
TGCAGCGCCTCGGGACAGGAGGGTGGCTACACCTTC
CSASGQEGGYTF
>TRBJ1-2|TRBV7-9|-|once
TGTGCCAGCAGCTTAGTGAGGACGGCCGGCTACACCTTC
CASSLVRTAGYTF
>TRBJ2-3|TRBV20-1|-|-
TGCAGTGCTAAGGTCGAGACGCAGTATTTT
CSAKVETQYF
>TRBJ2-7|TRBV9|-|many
TGTGCCAGCAGCGTAGGAACGGACTCCTACGAGCAGTACTTC
CASSVGTDSYEQYF
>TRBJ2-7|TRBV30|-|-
TGTGCCTCCGGGACGGCGGGGGAGCAGTACTTC
CASGTAGEQYF
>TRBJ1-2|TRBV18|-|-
TGTGCCAGCTCACCGGGGGATCAGGACTATGGCTACACCTTC
CASSPGDQDYGYTF
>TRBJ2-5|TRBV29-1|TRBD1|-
TGCAGCGTTTTAAAGGGGGCGAACAAAGAGACCCAGTACTTC
CSVLKGANKETQYF
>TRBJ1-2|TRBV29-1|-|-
TGCAGCGTTGGATCCTGGGGGAATGGCTACACCTTC
CSVGSWGNGYTF
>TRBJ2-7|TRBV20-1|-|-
TGCAGTGTACAGTCCTACGAGCAGTACTTC
CSVQSYEQYF
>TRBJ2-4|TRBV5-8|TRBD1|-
TGTGCCAGCAGCTCCGACAGGGGGGAATTGAACATTCAGTACTTC
CASSSDRGELNIQYF
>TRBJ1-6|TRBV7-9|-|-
TGTGCCAGCAGCGACGGGCGTTCAGGAGTTGCACCCCTCCACTTT
CASSDGRSGVAPLHF